This T cell receptor beta chain emerged from a study of early T cells in non-severe SARS-CoV-2 infection. The CDR3 has 15 amino acids. V was pared by 4 bases and J by 9 bases, with 6 bases of the junction left unmatched. In germline, CDR1 is KGHDR, CDR2 SFDVKD. TCRdb used MiXCR to reprocess the 5' RACE reads, holding one entry per CDR3 protein. The sample comprises 35,000 to 45,000 distinct CDR3 sequences, approximately 5.1% of which are singletons, and around 5.8% rests with the top ten. This clonotype was seen at least ten times. The TCR was taken from an adult who was a healthcare worker with PCR-confirmed SARS-CoV-2 infection or an uninfected control (not recorded which). The source was whole blood, collected at baseline. This sequence joins TRBV24-1 and TRBJ2-1; 12 positions match TRBD2. CDR3 nucleotides: TGTGCCACCAGTGAGGCTAGCGGGAGGGCCAGTGAGCAGTTCTTC. This codes for CATSEASGRASEQFF.